The 11 T cell receptor beta chains presented below share a single source sample, sequenced in a study of T cells in localized non-small cell lung cancer. Sequenced by immunoSEQ multiplex PCR; TCRdb stores in-frame clones only, minus some. The sample lists about 1,500 clones, 19% occurring once. The sample here was lung tumor tissue, taken before any cancer treatment. All receptors derive from a woman between 35 and 70 years old with stage I lung adenocarcinoma.

This clone was seen more than once but under ten times. This chain connects TRBV11-3 to TRBJ1-2; the D is unclear. The CDR3 spans 14 residues. Trimming stripped 3 bases from V and 3 bases from J, with 11 bases between. The germline V gene encodes CDR1 SGHNT and CDR2 YENEEA. CDR3 nucleotide sequence: TGTGCCAGCAGCTTGATTCGGGATGACTATGGCTACACCTTC. It specifies CASSLIRDDYGYTF. Complete variable domain (other parts from reference TRBV11-3 and TRBJ1-2): EAGVVQSPRYKIIEKKQPVAFWCNPISGHNTLYWYLQNLGQGPELLIRYENEEAVDDSQLPKDRFSAERLKGVDSTLKIQPAELGDSAVYLCASSLIRDDYGYTFGSGTRLTVV.

The gene calls are TRBV8-2 and TRBJ2-2; the table assigns TRBD1, which was not confirmed against the DNA. TRBV8-2 is a pseudogene locus. The CDR3 runs 16 residues. CDR3 protein: CASSLLTGTPTGELFF. In nucleotides, the CDR3 is TGTGCCAGCAGTTTACTCACCGGGACACCAACCGGGGAGCTGTTTTTT.

This clone is judged medium-sized (0.01 to 0.1%). The rearrangement joins TRBV6-1 to TRBJ2-7; 10 bases match TRBD1. Trimming at V came to 1 base and at J to 3 bases, leaving 0 bases not matched to a gene. Per the germline V gene, CDR1 is MNHNS and CDR2 is SASEGT. The CDR3 has 14 residues. The CDR3 DNA is TGTGCCAGCAGTGAAGGGACAGGGGGCTACGAGCAGTACTTC. Protein: CASSEGTGGYEQYF.

This clone was picked up a small number of times. The chain carries TRBV9 and TRBJ2-5; 9 positions match TRBD2. Germline V CDR1 and CDR2: SGDLS, YYNGEE. This CDR3 is 17 amino acids long. V shed 5 bases, J shed 2 bases, and the junction held 13 bases outside the gene matches. CDR3 region: CASSEALAGGRQETQYF. CDR3 in DNA: TGTGCCAGCAGTGAAGCGCTTGCGGGGGGGCGGCAAGAGACCCAGTACTTC.

V is TRBV30 and J is TRBJ1-3; TRBD1 might be the D (6 bases). In germline, CDR1 is GTSNPN, CDR2 SVGIG (reference sequence). CDR3 length: 16 residues. Between the trimmed V and J ends, which lost 2 bases and 0 bases, there was a span of 14 bases. CDR3 residues: CAWSSWGGRSGNTIYF. CDR3 bases: TGTGCCTGGAGTTCTTGGGGGGGCCGCTCTGGAAACACCATATATTTT.

The chain carries TRBV15 and TRBJ1-5; 9 nucleotides align to TRBD1. Trimming at V came to 5 bases and at J to 11 bases, leaving 13 bases not matched to a gene. The germline V gene encodes CDR1 LNHNV and CDR2 YYDKDF (reference sequence). This CDR3 contains 15 residues. As DNA, the CDR3 is TGTGCCACCAGCCAAGGGGGACAGGGCCTCATCTCCCAGCATTTT. It specifies CATSQGGQGLISQHF.

This clone was counted only a few times. The V call is TRBV15, the J call TRBJ2-5, with 9 nucleotides matching TRBD1. Germline CDR1 LNHNV, CDR2 YYDKDF (reference sequence). This CDR3 has 14 amino acids. After removal of 5 bases from V and 3 bases from J, the junction contained 4 bases not matched to a gene. The CDR3 spells CATSGWDREETQYF. The CDR3 DNA sequence: TGTGCCACCAGCGGTTGGGACAGGGAAGAGACCCAGTACTTC.

This rearrangement joins TRBV10-3 to TRBJ2-1; D gene ambiguous. V dropped 2 bases and J dropped 6 bases, with 14 bases sitting between them. CDR1 is ENHRY, CDR2 SYGVKD, per germline. The CDR3 is 15 amino acids. This CDR3 reads CAISEPPPRGNEQFF. The CDR3 nucleotides read TGTGCCATCAGTGAGCCCCCACCTAGAGGCAATGAGCAGTTCTTC.

V usage is TRBV30 and J usage is TRBJ1-5; D unclear. CDR3 size: 13 residues. The germline CDR1 and CDR2 sequences are GTSNPN and SVGIG (reference sequence). The V end was cut by 0 bases, the J end by 5 bases, with 8 bases between. CDR3 residues: CAWSVQLHQPQHF. CDR3 in DNA: TGTGCCTGGAGTGTACAGTTGCATCAGCCCCAGCATTTT. Variable domain in full (rest from reference TRBV30 and TRBJ1-5): SQTIHQWPATLVQPVGSPLSLECTVEGTSNPNLYWYRQAAGRGLQLLFYSVGIGQISSEVPQNLSASRPQDRQFILSSKKLLLSDSGFYLCAWSVQLHQPQHFGDGTRLSIL.

In its sample, this clone was seen a few times. The gene calls are TRBV6-8 and TRBJ2-1; D ambiguous. This CDR3 region has 13 residues. V shed 6 bases and J shed 9 bases, with 15 bases lying between them. CDR1 is MNHGY and CDR2 is SAAAGT in the germline V gene. The CDR3 nucleotides are TGTGCCAGCAGCCAAAAGGTTTATTTTGAGCAGTTCTTC. Its translation: CASSQKVYFEQFF.

The chain uses TRBV11-3 and TRBJ2-1; 8 bases are shared with TRBD2. V dropped 1 base and J dropped 7; count of bases not matched to a gene: 6. The CDR3 totals 15 residues. CDR1 is SGHNT, CDR2 YENEEA, per germline. The CDR3: CASSLGPGGGNEQFF. The DNA of the CDR3 is TGTGCCAGCAGCTTAGGGCCCGGGGGGGGAAATGAGCAGTTCTTC.